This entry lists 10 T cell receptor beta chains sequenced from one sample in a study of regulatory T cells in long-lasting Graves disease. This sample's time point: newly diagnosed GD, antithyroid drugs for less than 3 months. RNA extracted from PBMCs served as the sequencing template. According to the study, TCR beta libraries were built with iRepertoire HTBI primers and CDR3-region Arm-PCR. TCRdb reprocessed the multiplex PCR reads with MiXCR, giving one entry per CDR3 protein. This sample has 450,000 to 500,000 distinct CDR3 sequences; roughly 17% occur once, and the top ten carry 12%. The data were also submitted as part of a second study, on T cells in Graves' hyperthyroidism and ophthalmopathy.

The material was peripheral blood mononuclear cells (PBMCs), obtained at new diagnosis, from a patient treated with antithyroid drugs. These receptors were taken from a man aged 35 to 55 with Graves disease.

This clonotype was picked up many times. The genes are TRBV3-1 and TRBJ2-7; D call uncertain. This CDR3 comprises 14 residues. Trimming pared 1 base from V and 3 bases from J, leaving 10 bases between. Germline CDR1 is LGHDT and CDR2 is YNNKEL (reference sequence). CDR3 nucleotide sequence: TGTGCCAGCAGCCAAGGAAGGAGTAGCTACGAGCAGTACTTC. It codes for CASSQGRSSYEQYF.

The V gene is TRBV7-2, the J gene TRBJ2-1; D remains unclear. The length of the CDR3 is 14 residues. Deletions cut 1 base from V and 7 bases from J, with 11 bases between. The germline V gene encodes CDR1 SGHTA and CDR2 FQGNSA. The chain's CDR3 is CASSLDLSINEQFF. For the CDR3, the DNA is TGTGCCAGCAGCTTAGATCTGTCTATAAATGAGCAGTTCTTC.

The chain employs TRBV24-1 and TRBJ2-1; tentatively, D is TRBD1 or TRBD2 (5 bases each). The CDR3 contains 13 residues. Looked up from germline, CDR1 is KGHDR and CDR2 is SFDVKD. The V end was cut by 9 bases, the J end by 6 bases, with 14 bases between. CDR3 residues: CATGGEGFNEQFF. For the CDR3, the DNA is TGTGCCACCGGTGGCGAGGGGTTCAATGAGCAGTTCTTC.

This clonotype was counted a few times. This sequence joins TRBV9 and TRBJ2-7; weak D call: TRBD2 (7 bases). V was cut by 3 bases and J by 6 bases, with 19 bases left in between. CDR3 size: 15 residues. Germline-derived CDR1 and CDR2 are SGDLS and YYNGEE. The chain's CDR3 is CASSEAGGGRSEQYF. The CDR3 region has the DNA TGTGCCAGCAGCGAGGCTGGGGGGGGGCGCAGCGAGCAGTACTTC.

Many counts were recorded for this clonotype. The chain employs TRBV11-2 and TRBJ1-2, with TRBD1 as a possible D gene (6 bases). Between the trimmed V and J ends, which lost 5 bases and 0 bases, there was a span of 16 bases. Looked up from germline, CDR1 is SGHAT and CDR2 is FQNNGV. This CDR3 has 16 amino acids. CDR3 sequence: CASSPSNREANYGYTF. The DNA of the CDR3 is TGTGCCAGCAGCCCGTCGAACAGGGAAGCTAACTATGGCTACACCTTC.

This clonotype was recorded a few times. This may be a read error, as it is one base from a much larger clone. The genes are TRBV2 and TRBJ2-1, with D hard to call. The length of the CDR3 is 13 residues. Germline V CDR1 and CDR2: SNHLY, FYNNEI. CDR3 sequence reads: CASIRTQYNGQFF. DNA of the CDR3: TGTGCCAGCATTAGGACCCAGTACAATGGGCAGTTCTTC.

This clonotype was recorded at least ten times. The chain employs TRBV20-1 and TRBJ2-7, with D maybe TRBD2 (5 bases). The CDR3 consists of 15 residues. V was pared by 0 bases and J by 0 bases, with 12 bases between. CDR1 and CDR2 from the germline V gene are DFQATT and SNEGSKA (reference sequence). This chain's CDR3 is CSARDPAVSSYEQYF. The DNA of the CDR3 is TGCAGTGCTAGAGATCCAGCGGTGAGCTCCTACGAGCAGTACTTC.

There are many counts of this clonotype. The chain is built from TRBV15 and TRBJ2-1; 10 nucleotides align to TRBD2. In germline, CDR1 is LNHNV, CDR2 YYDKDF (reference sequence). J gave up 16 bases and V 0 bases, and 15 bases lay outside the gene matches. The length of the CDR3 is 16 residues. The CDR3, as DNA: TGTGCCACCAGCAGAGATCCCAGTCTAGCGGGAGCGACCAAATTCTTC. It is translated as CATSRDPSLAGATKFF.

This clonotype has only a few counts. The CDR3: CASSLQGASGELFF. CDR3 sequence (DNA): TGTGCCAGCAGTTTACAGGGGGCGTCCGGGGAGCTGTTTTTT. The chain is built from TRBV12-3 or TRBV12-4 and TRBJ2-2; 8 bases line up with TRBD1. Losses at the gene ends were 2 bases for V and 6 bases for J; bases not matched to a gene: 2. The CDR3 sequence is 14 residues long.

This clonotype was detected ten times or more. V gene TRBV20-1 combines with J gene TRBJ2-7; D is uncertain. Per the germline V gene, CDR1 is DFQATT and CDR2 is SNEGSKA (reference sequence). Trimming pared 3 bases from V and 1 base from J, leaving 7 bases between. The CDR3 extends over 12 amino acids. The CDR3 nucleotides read TGCAGTGCTAGTTTAGGTTCCTACGAGCAGTACTTC. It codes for CSASLGSYEQYF.